This TCR beta chain was identified in a study of shared clonotypes between healthy human individuals. A word on this clone: Its antigen remains unidentified. Different DNA sequences within this sample yield the same CDR3.

Once extracted for a subset, genomic DNA was divided evenly among several immunoSEQ plates. In the sorted-subset replicate PCRs, approximately 200 ng DNA, roughly 30,000 T cell genomes, was used. Data came from immunoSEQ multiplex PCR; TCRdb stores just in-frame clones and leaves some out. This sample has some 2.1 million clones; 85% to 95% occur once, and the top ten carry approximately 1.2%. As defined, naive CD8 cells were CD45RO-negative and positively selected for CCR7, with terminally differentiated effector memory CD45RA+ cells excluded. This CDR3 spans 15 amino acids. The germline V gene encodes CDR1 MNHEY and CDR2 SMNVEV (reference sequence). J gave up 1 base and V 1 base, and 1 base lay outside the gene matches. Study-level findings and limits: Clonotypes that were shared across several donors made up around 5% of naive CD4 clonotypes.

The receptor's source is a man younger than 30 in good health. Sequences were obtained from naive CD8+ T cells sorted from blood. J is TRBJ2-3 and V is TRBV27, with 8 bases lining up with TRBD1. In DNA form, the CDR3 reads TGTGCCAGCAGTTTATTGGGACAGGGCACAGATACGCAGTATTTT. It translates to CASSLLGQGTDTQYF.